A selection of T cell receptor beta chains follows, all from one sample in a study of follicular helper T cells after annual influenza vaccination. Profiled with immunoSEQ multiplex PCR; TCRdb holds only in-frame clones, not every one. Of about 11,000 clones in the sample, about 82% were seen once. The specimen comprised CXCR5- memory CD4+ T cells sorted from blood, sampled 6 weeks after influenza vaccination. Receptor source: an adult who received the influenza vaccine. Both conserved end residues are part of each CDR3. Fields, in order: D gene, J gene, clone size, V gene, CDR3 length, CDR3 DNA, CDR3 protein. The D gene is left open where the match is weak. Some rows mark clone size as missing; the rest say once, few, many or name a class of expanded clone.

.	TRBJ1-5	.	TRBV28	16	TGTGCCAGCAGTCCCTCGACGGGGGCCTCCAATCAGCCCCAGCATTTT	CASSPSTGASNQPQHF
.	TRBJ2-3	.	TRBV12-5	15	TGTGCTAGTGGTTGGTCCGGGAGCGGCACAGATACGCAGTATTTT	CASGWSGSGTDTQYF
.	TRBJ1-4	.	TRBV19	14	TGTGCCAGTAGTACCGGCCCGATTGGGGAAAAACTGTTTTTT	CASSTGPIGEKLFF
.	TRBJ1-1	few	TRBV5-1	13	TGCGCCAGCAGCTTGGGGGGAAACACTGAAGCTTTCTTT	CASSLGGNTEAFF
.	TRBJ2-3	.	TRBV29-1	13	TGCAGCGTTCAAACACTACAGGGTACGACGCAGTATTTT	CSVQTLQGTTQYF
.	TRBJ2-3	.	TRBV7-2	14	TGTGCCAGCAGCTTAACACCGGGGACAGATACGCAGTATTTT	CASSLTPGTDTQYF
.	TRBJ2-2	once	TRBV19	14	TGTGCCAGTAGTATGGGACTTTCTATCGGGGAGCTGTTTTTT	CASSMGLSIGELFF
TRBD1	TRBJ1-2	.	TRBV27	14	TGTGCCAGCAGCCACAGGGGAGGGAAGGTCGGCTACACCTTC	CASSHRGGKVGYTF
.	TRBJ2-1	.	TRBV5-1	17	TGCGCCAGCAGCTTGGAGGGGTGGGGGCGCGAAAACAATGAGCAGTTCTTC	CASSLEGWGRENNEQFF
TRBD2	TRBJ2-3	.	TRBV18	16	TGTGCCAGCTCACCTTCGAGCGGGAGGATTCCAGATACGCAGTATTTT	CASSPSSGRIPDTQYF
.	TRBJ2-5	.	TRBV6-5	12	TGTGCCAGCAGTTACACCGACTTTACCCAGTACTTC	CASSYTDFTQYF
.	TRBJ1-1	.	TRBV5-6	14	TGTGCCAGCAGCTTGACACAGGCGAACACTGAAGCTTTCTTT	CASSLTQANTEAFF
.	TRBJ1-5	.	TRBV4-3	13	TGCGCCAGCAGCCAAGATGGGGGTCAGCCCCAGCATTTT	CASSQDGGQPQHF
.	TRBJ2-2	.	TRBV5-1	14	TGCGCCAGCACATCGACCTTGAACACCGGGGAGCTGTTTTTT	CASTSTLNTGELFF
.	TRBJ1-4	.	TRBV30	14	TGTGCCTGGAGTGGTAATGGTTGGGGTGAAAAACTGTTTTTT	CAWSGNGWGEKLFF
.	TRBJ1-3	.	TRBV15	15	TGTGCCACCAGCAGGCAGACAGTCTCTGGAAACACCATATATTTT	CATSRQTVSGNTIYF
.	TRBJ2-2	few	TRBV7-2	14	TGTGCCAGCAGACCGACAGGGAACACCGGGGAGCTGTTTTTT	CASRPTGNTGELFF
.	TRBJ1-1	.	TRBV11-2	14	TGTGCCAGCAGCTTAATGGGAGGGAACACTGAAGCTTTCTTT	CASSLMGGNTEAFF
TRBD1	TRBJ2-7	once	TRBV7-4	15	TGTGCCAGCAGCTTGGAGACAGGGGGGGACCACGAGCAGTACTTC	CASSLETGGDHEQYF
.	TRBJ1-1	.	TRBV28	12	TGTGCCAGCAGGACGGCGGCAGCTGAAGCTTTCTTT	CASRTAAAEAFF
.	TRBJ2-7	.	TRBV5-1	14	TGCGCCAGCAAGGCAGGGGCCGCCTCGGACGAGCAGTACTTC	CASKAGAASDEQYF
.	TRBJ2-2	.	TRBV7-8	15	TGTGCCAGCAGTTTTGGGACGGATAACACCGGGGAGCTGTTTTTT	CASSFGTDNTGELFF
.	TRBJ2-3	.	TRBV18	15	TGTGCCAGCTCACCGAGAGGGGGGGACACAGATACGCAGTATTTT	CASSPRGGDTDTQYF
.	TRBJ2-7	.	TRBV7-2	14	TGTGCCAGCAGCCCAGCGGCCGTGATCTACGAGCAGTACTTC	CASSPAAVIYEQYF
TRBD1	TRBJ2-2	.	TRBV5-4	16	TGTGCCAGCAGCCCTTTGACAGGGGGCGGAACCGGGGAGCTGTTTTTT	CASSPLTGGGTGELFF
TRBD1	TRBJ2-7	.	TRBV19	13	TGTGCCAGAACGGGACAGAACTCCTACGAGCAGTACTTC	CARTGQNSYEQYF
.	TRBJ2-3	.	TRBV7-2	15	TGTGCCAGCAGCTTAGACGGTGCTAGCACAGATACGCAGTATTTT	CASSLDGASTDTQYF
TRBD1	TRBJ1-2	.	TRBV7-2	15	TGTGCCAGCAGCTTAGTTTCGGGGACAGGAGATGGCTACACCTTC	CASSLVSGTGDGYTF
.	TRBJ2-7	.	TRBV19	16	TGTGCCAGTAGTATAGGGAAGGGGACCTACTCCTACGAGCAGTACTTC	CASSIGKGTYSYEQYF
.	TRBJ1-3	.	TRBV30	14	TGTGCCTGGAGTCCCACAGGGTCCGGAAACACCATATATTTT	CAWSPTGSGNTIYF
.	TRBJ2-1	.	TRBV7-2	13	TGTGCCAGCAGCCTCAACGAGGGCACTGAGCAGTTCTTC	CASSLNEGTEQFF
TRBD1	TRBJ1-1	few	TRBV19	12	TGTGCCAGTACCAACAGGGGCCCTGAAGCTTTCTTT	CASTNRGPEAFF
.	TRBJ2-4	.	TRBV5-5	15	TGTGCCAGCAGCTTGTATGGGGAAGCCAAAAACATTCAGTACTTC	CASSLYGEAKNIQYF
TRBD1	TRBJ2-1	.	TRBV28	15	TGTGCCAGCAGACGCACCGGGACAGGGCACAATGAGCAGTTCTTC	CASRRTGTGHNEQFF
.	TRBJ2-3	.	TRBV11-2	15	TGTGCCAGCAGCCGGGACCCGGGGGGCGCAGATACGCAGTATTTT	CASSRDPGGADTQYF
.	TRBJ1-1	.	TRBV27	15	TGTGCCAGCAGTTTATATCCCCCGACTAACACTGAAGCTTTCTTT	CASSLYPPTNTEAFF
.	TRBJ1-3	.	TRBV4-3	16	TGCGCCAGCAGCCGGAACGGACCGACCTCTGGAAACACCATATATTTT	CASSRNGPTSGNTIYF
.	TRBJ1-2	.	TRBV6-6	13	TGTGCCAGCAGTAAAGGACGGGACTATGGCTACACCTTC	CASSKGRDYGYTF
.	TRBJ2-1	.	TRBV7-2	14	TGTGCCAGCAGCTACGCCGGGCCAAAAAATGAGCAGTTCTTC	CASSYAGPKNEQFF
TRBD1	TRBJ1-1	.	TRBV29-1	12	TGCAGCGGTAACAGGGGGCGGACTGAAGCTTTCTTT	CSGNRGRTEAFF
TRBD1	TRBJ2-1	.	TRBV11-2	13	TGTGCCAGCAGCCAGGGGACAGGGAATGAGCAGTTCTTC	CASSQGTGNEQFF
TRBD1	TRBJ1-1	.	TRBV7-2	15	TGTGCCAGCAGCTTAGTTCAGGGGGTGAACACTGAAGCTTTCTTT	CASSLVQGVNTEAFF
.	TRBJ1-1	once	TRBV19	15	TGTGCCAGTAGTATGGGGGGGCTCTGGGACACTGAAGCTTTCTTT	CASSMGGLWDTEAFF